The rows below give T cell receptor beta chains drawn from one sample of a study of vaccination and CD4 T cells after COVID-19. TCRdb re-called the PCR reads through MiXCR, storing one row per CDR3 protein. This sample has around 10,000 distinct CDR3 sequences, with 40% to 50% found just once. No antigen has been identified for these receptors. Sequenced input: CD4+ T cells from blood, cultured in vitro. These receptors all come from a human donor who had recovered from COVID-19. Both conserved end residues are part of each CDR3. Each record gives: V gene, J gene, clone size, D gene, CDR3 DNA, CDR3 protein. D genes are given only for firm matches. For some rows the clone size is stated as once, few or many, or as a class when expanded; others skip it.

TRBV5-5	TRBJ1-1	NA	NA	TGTGCCAGCAGCCCTTCTACGGTGTCGAACACTGAAGCTTTCTTT	CASSPSTVSNTEAFF
TRBV10-1	TRBJ2-7	NA	TRBD2	TGCGCCAGCAGACCTAGCGGGGGGTCCTACGAGCAGTACTTC	CASRPSGGSYEQYF
TRBV2	TRBJ2-5	NA	NA	TGTGCCAGCAGTGAAGGGGGAACCCAGTACTTC	CASSEGGTQYF
TRBV11-2	TRBJ1-3	NA	NA	TGTGCCAGCAGCTTCTCAAGTGGAAACACCATATATTTT	CASSFSSGNTIYF
TRBV4-1	TRBJ2-5	few	TRBD2	TGCGCCAGCAGATTGAGACTAGCGGGAGAGACCCAGTACTTC	CASRLRLAGETQYF
TRBV11-3	TRBJ2-7	NA	TRBD2	TGTGCCAGCAGCTTAGGCGGGGGGACGTATTACGAGCAGTACTTC	CASSLGGGTYYEQYF
TRBV2	TRBJ2-2	few	TRBD2	TGTGCCAGCAGCTCCTCACTAGCGGGAAGTGCCGGGGAGCTGTTTTTT	CASSSSLAGSAGELFF
TRBV20-1	TRBJ2-4	NA	TRBD1	TGCAGTACCACCCAGGGGGCAGGCAAAAACATTCAGTACTTC	CSTTQGAGKNIQYF
TRBV7-9	TRBJ2-7	NA	TRBD2	TGTGCCAGCAGCACTCCAAGAGGGACTAGTAAATACGAGCAGTACTTC	CASSTPRGTSKYEQYF
TRBV4-1	TRBJ1-2	NA	TRBD1	TGCGCCAGCAGCCAAGACGAGAAGGGGGCTGACTATGGCTACACCTTC	CASSQDEKGADYGYTF
TRBV20-1	TRBJ2-3	NA	NA	TGCAGTGCTAGGGATCAACAGGGTTTAGATACGCAGTATTTT	CSARDQQGLDTQYF
TRBV24-1	TRBJ2-3	few	NA	TGTGCCACCGGGTCGCCTCTTAGCACAGATACGCAGTATTTT	CATGSPLSTDTQYF
TRBV7-2	TRBJ1-6	NA	TRBD1	TGTGCCAGCAGCCCTCGAGGACAGGGGAAGAATTCACCCCTCCACTTT	CASSPRGQGKNSPLHF
TRBV14	TRBJ2-3	NA	NA	TGTGCCAGCAGCCAAGAAGGGATGAGTCGTAGCACAGATACGCAGTATTTT	CASSQEGMSRSTDTQYF
TRBV20-1	TRBJ1-4	NA	NA	TGCAGTGCGCTCAGCGGAACTAATGAAAAACTGTTTTTT	CSALSGTNEKLFF
TRBV4-1	TRBJ1-5	NA	NA	TGCGCCAGCAGCCATTCCGGGCAGATTAGCAATCAGCCCCAGCATTTT	CASSHSGQISNQPQHF
TRBV25-1	TRBJ2-1	few	TRBD2	TGTGCCAGCAGTGACCCCGGGACTAGCGGCAATGAGCAGTTCTTC	CASSDPGTSGNEQFF
TRBV27	TRBJ1-4	few	NA	TGTGCCAGCAGTGCCGGGATGCGGGAAAAACTGTTTTTT	CASSAGMREKLFF
TRBV27	TRBJ2-2	NA	TRBD1	TGTGCCAGCAGTCTCAGACAGGGGACGAACACCGGGGAGCTGTTTTTT	CASSLRQGTNTGELFF
TRBV30	TRBJ2-3	NA	TRBD1	TGTGCCTATACTCGGGCAGGGGGAGTCGGCACAGATACGCAGTATTTT	CAYTRAGGVGTDTQYF
TRBV28	TRBJ2-5	NA	TRBD2	TGTGCCAGCAGTCCACTCCAGGGAGGGAAAATCCAAGAGACCCAGTACTTC	CASSPLQGGKIQETQYF
TRBV4-2	TRBJ1-1	NA	NA	TGTGCCAGCAGCCAGGTGACAGAGAACACTGAAGCTTTCTTT	CASSQVTENTEAFF
TRBV6-1	TRBJ2-7	few	TRBD1	TGTGCCAGCAGTCCCCGGGACAGGGGTTCCTACGAGCAGTACTTC	CASSPRDRGSYEQYF
TRBV6-7	TRBJ2-7	NA	TRBD1	TGTGCCAGCAGTTACTCGAATCTAAGGGGTGCGGAAGGGGGACAGGGGGCGGGCGAGCAGTACTTC	CASSYSNLRGAEGGQGAGEQYF
TRBV27	TRBJ2-7	few	TRBD2	TGTGCCAGCAGTTTACAGCGGGGGCTAGCGGGTACCTACGAGCAGTACTTC	CASSLQRGLAGTYEQYF